This TCR beta chain was sequenced for a study of T-cell memory formation after mild COVID-19. General study points: From day 15 to 85, contracting clones were balanced between CD4 and CD8, whereas later expanders leaned toward CD4+. SARS-CoV-2 specificity of second-wave clones peaking day 37 was unconfirmed. There were some responding clones in pre-infection memory, which suggested that cross-reactive memory had joined. Among contracting clones, CD4+ were mainly CM/EM and CD8+ enriched in EMRA.

Notes on this clonotype: Its cognate antigen is unknown.

CDR3 length: 15 residues. Germline V gene lookup returns CDR1 MNHEY and CDR2 SVGAGI. V lost 0 bases to trimming and J lost 2 bases, with 8 bases between them. TCRdb re-analysed the 5' RACE reads in MiXCR, keeping a single row per CDR3 protein. The sample contains about 140,000 distinct CDR3 sequences, 14% to 15% of which appear only once. The chain is built from TRBV6-5 and TRBJ1-3; D remains unclear. This sequence was found in an adult woman who had mild COVID-19 (a few samples of this study predate the infection). Cell type and time point are not known. The source material was PBMCs or a T cell subset sorted from them (not recorded which). The CDR3 DNA follows: TGTGCCAGCAGTTACTCGGGCAGGCCTGGAAACACCATATATTTT. This gives the protein CASSYSGRPGNTIYF.